This T cell receptor beta chain emerged from a study of OX40 agonist ivuxolimab in advanced cancers. Across the whole study: Patients were treated with intravenous ivuxolimab, dosed at 0.01 to 10 mg/kg and infused every 2 weeks. Dose-escalation patients' cancers were hepatocellular carcinoma, melanoma, renal cell or head and neck cancer. Broader study findings: Among the lowest levels of clonal expansion were found in partial responders at 0.1-3.0 mg/kg.

Points on this clone: Its matching antigen is unknown.

Generated by immunoSEQ multiplex PCR, the TCRdb table keeps only in-frame clones and is missing some. The sample has around 81,000 clones, roughly 80% seen once. The J segment lost 4 bases and the V segment lost 4 bases, leaving 3 bases of the junction unmatched. The CDR3 spans 14 residues. CDR1 is LGHNA and CDR2 is YSLEER in the germline V gene. The receptor was isolated from an adult with an advanced solid tumor such as melanoma, head and neck, liver or kidney cancer. The sample consisted of CD4+ or CD8+ T cells sorted from blood, taken in a trial of the OX40 agonist ivuxolimab. The chain employs TRBV4-3 and TRBJ2-7; 11 bases fit TRBD2. CDR3 in amino acids: CASSPGTSGYEQYF. In DNA form, the CDR3 reads TGCGCCAGCAGCCCCGGGACTAGCGGTTACGAGCAGTACTTC.